This T cell receptor beta chain emerged from a study of T cells in Graves' hyperthyroidism and ophthalmopathy. This CDR3 has 18 amino acids. On this clonotype: Its antigen is currently unknown.

Each ophthalmopathy patient scored at least 3 on the Clinical Activity Score and at least 4 on NOSPECS grade, with duration under 3 months. In making diagnoses, clinical symptoms, serum thyroxine and TRAb, thyroid ultrasound and orbital computed tomography were all used. Each 10 ml fresh peripheral blood draw supplied the PBMCs. Points from the study as a whole: Peripheral blood also featured most of the thyroid clonotypes expanded above 0.001.

Regions amplified from RNA transcripts were the TCR beta CDR3 regions. HTBI primers were used for first-round RT-PCR of the TCR CDR3. TCRdb recomputed calls from the multiplex PCR reads with MiXCR, one row per CDR3 protein. This repertoire shows around 600,000 distinct CDR3 sequences, about 14% found once; its top ten account for less than 9%. This chain joins TRBV3-2 and TRBJ2-1; TRBD2 is the table's D call and was not checked against the DNA. TRBV3-2 is a pseudogene. The TCR was taken from a woman between 18 and 29 years old with Graves' ophthalmopathy. The sample comprised blood. The CDR3 reads CASSQDDRRTSGYNEQFF. Written as DNA, the CDR3 is TGTGCCAGCAGCCAAGATGACAGGCGGACTAGCGGCTACAATGAGCAGTTCTTC.